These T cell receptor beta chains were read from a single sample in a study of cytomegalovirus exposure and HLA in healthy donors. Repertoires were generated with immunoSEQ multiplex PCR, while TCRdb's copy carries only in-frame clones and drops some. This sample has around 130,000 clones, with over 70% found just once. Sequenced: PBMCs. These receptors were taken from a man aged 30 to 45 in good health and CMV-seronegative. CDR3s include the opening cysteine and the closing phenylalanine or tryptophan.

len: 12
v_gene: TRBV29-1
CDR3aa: CSVVRGLTEAFF

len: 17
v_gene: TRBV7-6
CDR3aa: CASSLETGTWSYNEQFF

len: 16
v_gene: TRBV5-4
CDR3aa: CASSPRGALYYNEQFF

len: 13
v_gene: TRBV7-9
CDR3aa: CASSPQRTRELFF

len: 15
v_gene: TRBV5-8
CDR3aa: CASSLTGISNQPQHF

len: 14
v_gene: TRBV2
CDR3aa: CASRDRVGSYEQYF

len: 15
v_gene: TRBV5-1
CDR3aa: CASSLKGTGAYEQYF

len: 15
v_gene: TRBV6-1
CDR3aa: CASSEEGGRNTEAFF

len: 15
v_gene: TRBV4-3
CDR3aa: CASSQERFNSYEQYF

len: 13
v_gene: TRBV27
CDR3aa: CASSLFGQGAPTF

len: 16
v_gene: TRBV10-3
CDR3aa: CAISGRGREVDTEAFF

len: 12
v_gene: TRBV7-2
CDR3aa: CASAQGSREAFF

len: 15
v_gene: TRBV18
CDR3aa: CASSDVTSGQETQYF

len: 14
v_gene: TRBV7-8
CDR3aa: CASSSGDPNSPLHF

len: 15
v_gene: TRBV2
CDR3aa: CASRRGGAGADTQYF

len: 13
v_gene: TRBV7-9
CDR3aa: CAGRGKNTDTQYF

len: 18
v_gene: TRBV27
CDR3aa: CASSFFPGQGFMNTEAFF

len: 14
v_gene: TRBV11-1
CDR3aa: CASSRGQGNYEQYF

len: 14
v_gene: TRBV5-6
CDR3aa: CASSLEGVWNIQYF